The 2 T cell receptor beta chains presented below share a single source sample, sequenced in a study of cytomegalovirus exposure and HLA in healthy donors. A multiplex PCR was run with 60 Vbeta primers and 13 Jbeta primers. The table came from immunoSEQ multiplex PCR; TCRdb's copy has only in-frame clones and leaves some out. The sample shows approximately 77,000 clones, 72% of them seen only once. The sequenced sample consisted of PBMCs. The receptors stem from a man in his sixties in good health and CMV-seropositive.

This chain connects TRBV7-6 to TRBJ2-3; 9 bases align to TRBD2. The CDR3 length is 15 residues. V lost 2 bases, J lost 2 bases, and 2 bases stayed unmatched. CDR1 and CDR2 (germline): SGHVS, FNYEAQ. The CDR3 DNA is TGTGCCAGCAGCTTAAGCGGGGGGCTCACAGATACGCAGTATTTT. This encodes CASSLSGGLTDTQYF.

The count of this clone is one. The V and J genes are TRBV30 and TRBJ2-5; 8 bases fit TRBD1. Germline trimming cut 0 bases from V and 4 bases from J; bases unmatched to any gene: 7. Germline assignment: CDR1 GTSNPN and CDR2 SVGIG (reference sequence). The CDR3 runs 15 residues. The CDR3 here is CAWSVNRGKGETQYF. CDR3 DNA: TGTGCCTGGAGTGTAAACAGGGGGAAAGGAGAGACCCAGTACTTC.